Below are 11 T cell receptor beta chains sequenced from a single sample in a study of OX40 agonist ivuxolimab in advanced cancers. The data were produced by immunoSEQ multiplex PCR, yet TCRdb's version contains in-frame clones alone and is incomplete. The sample yields around 68,000 clones, more than 75% seen once. The sequencing used CD4+ or CD8+ T cells sorted from blood, collected in a trial of the OX40 agonist ivuxolimab. These receptors were collected from an adult with an advanced solid tumor such as melanoma, head and neck, liver or kidney cancer.

The V call is TRBV7-9, the J call TRBJ1-4; D ambiguous. The CDR3 is 13 amino acids. CDR1 is SEHNR, CDR2 FQNEAQ, per germline (reference sequence). Trimming stripped 11 bases from V and 7 bases from J, with 17 bases between. Here the CDR3 DNA reads TGTGCCGGCCGCCCAGGAGCTCTTGAAAAACTGTTTTTT. Translating it yields CAGRPGALEKLFF.

The chain links TRBV5-8 to TRBJ2-6, with 8 bases that match TRBD1. The germline CDR1 and CDR2 sequences are SGHTS and YDEGEE. CDR3 size: 16 residues. Trimming at V came to 3 bases and at J to 2 bases, leaving 4 bases not matched to a gene. The CDR3 sequence: CASSSTGVAGANVLTF. CDR3 nucleotides: TGTGCCAGCAGCTCGACAGGGGTCGCTGGGGCCAACGTCCTGACTTTC.

The rearrangement links TRBV7-8 to TRBJ1-5; D call uncertain. In germline, CDR1 is SGHVS, CDR2 FQNEAQ. The V and J ends lost 1 base and 4 bases respectively, with 5 bases between them. This CDR3 spans 13 amino acids. CDR3 sequence: CASSLDRNQPQHF. In DNA form, the CDR3 reads TGTGCCAGCAGCTTAGATAGGAATCAGCCCCAGCATTTT.

This chain uses TRBV11-2 with TRBJ2-4; no firm D call. Trimming left V 0 bases short and J 7 bases short, with 1 base between. The V gene's germline CDR1 is SGHAT and CDR2 FQNNGV. The CDR3 totals 11 residues. CDR3 DNA sequence: TGTGCCAGCAGCTTAGACAACATTCAGTACTTC. Protein product: CASSLDNIQYF.

The CDR3 spells CASSLGGHSYNEQFF. In nucleotides, the CDR3 is TGTGCCAGCAGCTTGGGGGGGCACTCCTACAATGAGCAGTTCTTC. The chain employs TRBV5-8 and TRBJ2-1; tentatively, D is TRBD1 (6 bases). V was trimmed by 0 bases and J by 0 bases, leaving 7 bases between them. Germline CDR1 SGHTS, CDR2 YDEGEE. The CDR3 is made up of 15 amino acids.

The J gene is TRBJ2-1, the V gene TRBV10-3, with unresolved D. V was clipped by 4 bases and J by 7 bases, with 8 bases between them. The CDR3 runs to 12 residues. The germline gives CDR1 ENHRY, CDR2 SYGVKD. The CDR3 loop is CAISAMSNEQFF. CDR3 nucleotides: TGTGCCATCAGTGCCATGAGTAATGAGCAGTTCTTC.

The chain has TRBV6-5 and TRBJ2-3; the match to TRBD1 covers 7 bases. Germline lookup yields CDR1 MNHEY and CDR2 SVGAGI. With 0 bases clipped from V and 3 bases from J, the junction kept 3 bases outside the gene matches. There are 15 residues in the CDR3. The CDR3 loop reads CASSYSRQGTDTQYF. CDR3 sequence (DNA): TGTGCCAGCAGTTACTCCCGACAGGGAACAGATACGCAGTATTTT.

This clone was detected only a few times. The chain couples TRBV6-1 to TRBJ2-7, with D possibly matching TRBD2 (5 bases). The CDR3 length is 14 residues. Germline CDR1 reads MNHNS; CDR2 reads SASEGT. V gave up 3 bases and J gave up 4 bases, with 13 bases separating them. This chain's CDR3 is CASSDRSRGYEQYF. As DNA, the CDR3 is TGTGCCAGCAGTGATAGGAGTCGGGGTTACGAGCAGTACTTC.

The chain couples TRBV2 to TRBJ2-7; TRBD1 is a possible D gene (7 bases). The CDR3 is made up of 14 amino acids. With 6 bases removed from V and 5 bases from J, the gap between germline ends came to 17 bases. Germline assignment: CDR1 SNHLY and CDR2 FYNNEI. The CDR3 protein is CASRGGQSRHEQYF. The CDR3 nucleotides read TGTGCCAGCAGGGGGGGACAGTCTCGCCACGAGCAGTACTTC.

The chain combines TRBV4-2 with TRBJ2-1; 9 nucleotides agree with TRBD1. The germline CDR1 and CDR2 sequences are LGHNA and YNFKEQ. This CDR3 has 16 amino acids. The V segment lost 4 bases and the J segment 4 bases; nucleotides outside the gene matches: 8. The CDR3: CASSRSQGARYNEQFF. The CDR3 DNA reads as TGTGCCAGCAGCCGCTCACAGGGGGCAAGGTACAATGAGCAGTTCTTC.

V and J are TRBV30 and TRBJ2-7; no firm D call. The V gene lost 0 bases and the J gene lost 3 bases, with 12 bases spanning the gap. The CDR3 contains 14 residues. The germline gives CDR1 GTSNPN, CDR2 SVGIG (reference sequence). The CDR3 DNA follows: TGTGCCTGGAGTGTACAACGGGCCTACTACGAGCAGTACTTC. Its translation: CAWSVQRAYYEQYF.